The rows below give T cell receptor beta chains drawn from one sample of a study of T cell responses to AZD1222 COVID-19 vaccine. Profiling relied on immunoSEQ multiplex PCR, and the TCRdb table lists in-frame clones only, not all of them. This table has some 90,000 clones, around nine tenths appearing once. The input for sequencing was peripheral blood, taken on day 0 of AZD1222 vaccination. The receptors originated from an adult in good health. The CDR3 runs from the conserved cysteine through the conserved F or W. Each record gives: clone size, V gene, D gene, CDR3 length, J gene, CDR3 protein, CDR3 DNA. D genes are given only for firm matches. Size is stated for part of the rows, as once, few or many counts, or as a class when the clone is expanded.

abundance: -
v_gene: TRBV12-5
d_gene: -
len: 15
j_gene: TRBJ2-7
CDR3aa: CASGPSGTSSYEQYF
CDR3nt: TGTGCTAGTGGCCCCTCCGGTACGAGCTCCTACGAGCAGTACTTC

abundance: -
v_gene: TRBV5-5
d_gene: TRBD1
len: 16
j_gene: TRBJ1-3
CDR3aa: CASSLFGRQGENTIYF
CDR3nt: TGTGCCAGCAGCTTGTTCGGGCGGCAGGGGGAAAACACCATATATTTT

abundance: -
v_gene: TRBV14
d_gene: TRBD2
len: 16
j_gene: TRBJ2-1
CDR3aa: CASSPLAGGRANEQFF
CDR3nt: TGTGCCAGCAGCCCATTGGCCGGCGGGAGGGCCAATGAGCAGTTCTTC

abundance: -
v_gene: TRBV7-8
d_gene: -
len: 9
j_gene: TRBJ1-1
CDR3aa: CASLPEAFF
CDR3nt: TGTGCCAGTCTCCCTGAAGCTTTCTTT

abundance: -
v_gene: TRBV12-5
d_gene: TRBD2
len: 21
j_gene: TRBJ2-3
CDR3aa: CASGLAPTSGRALGITDTQYF
CDR3nt: TGTGCTAGTGGTTTGGCCCCGACTAGCGGGAGGGCCTTAGGTATCACAGATACGCAGTATTTT

abundance: few
v_gene: TRBV20-1
d_gene: -
len: 11
j_gene: TRBJ2-7
CDR3aa: CSARLTNEQYF
CDR3nt: TGCAGTGCTAGACTGACTAACGAGCAGTACTTC

abundance: -
v_gene: TRBV7-2
d_gene: TRBD2
len: 15
j_gene: TRBJ2-4
CDR3aa: CASSFSGAPLGIQYF
CDR3nt: TGTGCCAGCAGTTTTAGCGGGGCACCTCTGGGCATTCAGTACTTC

abundance: -
v_gene: TRBV7-9
d_gene: -
len: 13
j_gene: TRBJ2-7
CDR3aa: CASSPGGNYEQYF
CDR3nt: TGTGCCAGCAGTCCAGGGGGGAACTACGAGCAGTACTTC

abundance: -
v_gene: TRBV5-1
d_gene: -
len: 13
j_gene: TRBJ1-2
CDR3aa: CASNPGASYGYTF
CDR3nt: TGCGCCAGTAATCCCGGGGCTTCCTATGGCTACACCTTC

abundance: -
v_gene: TRBV5-4
d_gene: TRBD2
len: 18
j_gene: TRBJ2-4
CDR3aa: CASSSGLAGATKGNIQYF
CDR3nt: TGTGCCAGCAGCTCGGGACTAGCGGGAGCAACCAAGGGAAACATTCAGTACTTC

abundance: -
v_gene: TRBV7-8
d_gene: TRBD1
len: 15
j_gene: TRBJ1-4
CDR3aa: CASSLDRGLGEKLFF
CDR3nt: TGTGCCAGCAGCTTGGACAGGGGGTTAGGGGAAAAACTGTTTTTT

abundance: -
v_gene: TRBV29-1
d_gene: -
len: 17
j_gene: TRBJ1-4
CDR3aa: CSARRRAGETTNEKLFF
CDR3nt: TGCAGCGCGAGGAGGAGGGCCGGGGAAACAACTAATGAAAAACTGTTTTTT

abundance: -
v_gene: TRBV2
d_gene: TRBD1
len: 15
j_gene: TRBJ1-5
CDR3aa: CASSDLGQGNQPQHF
CDR3nt: TGTGCCAGCAGTGACCTCGGACAGGGCAATCAGCCCCAGCATTTT

abundance: -
v_gene: TRBV7-9
d_gene: TRBD1
len: 15
j_gene: TRBJ2-1
CDR3aa: CASSLDRGSYNEQFF
CDR3nt: TGTGCCAGCAGCCTCGACAGGGGCTCCTACAATGAGCAGTTCTTC

abundance: -
v_gene: TRBV27
d_gene: TRBD1
len: 15
j_gene: TRBJ1-4
CDR3aa: CASSLLGTGEEKLFF
CDR3nt: TGTGCCAGCAGTTTACTTGGGACAGGGGAGGAAAAACTGTTTTTT

abundance: once
v_gene: TRBV4-1
d_gene: -
len: 14
j_gene: TRBJ2-5
CDR3aa: CASSQVWGAETQYF
CDR3nt: TGCGCCAGCAGCCAGGTCTGGGGCGCGGAGACCCAGTACTTC

abundance: -
v_gene: TRBV7-9
d_gene: TRBD2
len: 17
j_gene: TRBJ2-3
CDR3aa: CASSLAGLAGVADTQYF
CDR3nt: TGTGCCAGCAGCTTAGCGGGACTAGCGGGAGTAGCAGATACGCAGTATTTT

abundance: -
v_gene: TRBV10-2
d_gene: -
len: 14
j_gene: TRBJ1-3
CDR3aa: CASSQGYPGNTIYF
CDR3nt: TGCGCCAGCAGTCAGGGGTATCCTGGAAACACCATATATTTT

abundance: -
v_gene: TRBV11-2
d_gene: -
len: 13
j_gene: TRBJ1-2
CDR3aa: CASRGGANYGYTF
CDR3nt: TGTGCCAGCAGGGGAGGGGCTAACTATGGCTACACCTTC

abundance: -
v_gene: TRBV28
d_gene: -
len: 11
j_gene: TRBJ2-1
CDR3aa: CASSFEAGKFF
CDR3nt: TGTGCCAGCAGTTTTGAGGCAGGGAAGTTCTTC

abundance: once
v_gene: TRBV4-1
d_gene: TRBD1
len: 17
j_gene: TRBJ1-2
CDR3aa: CASSGSWTGGANYGYTF
CDR3nt: TGCGCCAGCAGCGGTAGCTGGACAGGGGGAGCTAACTATGGCTACACCTTC

abundance: -
v_gene: TRBV28
d_gene: -
len: 13
j_gene: TRBJ1-2
CDR3aa: CASSLPRNYGYTF
CDR3nt: TGTGCCAGCAGTTTACCCCGTAACTATGGCTACACCTTC

abundance: -
v_gene: TRBV3-1/TRBV3-2
d_gene: TRBD2
len: 16
j_gene: TRBJ2-1
CDR3aa: CASSPRLASRGNEQFF
CDR3nt: TGTGCCAGCAGCCCCAGACTAGCCTCGCGGGGCAATGAGCAGTTCTTC

abundance: once
v_gene: TRBV10-3
d_gene: -
len: 12
j_gene: TRBJ2-3
CDR3aa: CAISERGLGQYF
CDR3nt: TGTGCCATCAGTGAAAGGGGCTTAGGGCAGTATTTT

abundance: -
v_gene: TRBV11-2
d_gene: -
len: 14
j_gene: TRBJ1-2
CDR3aa: CASSSPRTVYGYTF
CDR3nt: TGTGCCAGCAGCTCCCCAAGGACCGTCTATGGCTACACCTTC

abundance: -
v_gene: TRBV12-3/TRBV12-4
d_gene: -
len: 12
j_gene: TRBJ2-7
CDR3aa: CASSRGPYEQYF
CDR3nt: TGTGCCAGCAGCCGGGGTCCCTACGAGCAGTACTTC

abundance: -
v_gene: TRBV12-3/TRBV12-4
d_gene: -
len: 13
j_gene: TRBJ1-5
CDR3aa: CASSSHLNQPQHF
CDR3nt: TGTGCCAGCAGTTCCCACCTCAATCAGCCCCAGCATTTT

abundance: -
v_gene: TRBV19
d_gene: -
len: 15
j_gene: TRBJ2-2
CDR3aa: CASSIDARNTGELFF
CDR3nt: TGTGCCAGTAGTATAGATGCCCGGAACACCGGGGAGCTGTTTTTT

abundance: -
v_gene: TRBV14
d_gene: -
len: 16
j_gene: TRBJ1-4
CDR3aa: CASSQDLVVVGKKLFF
CDR3nt: TGTGCCAGCAGCCAAGATCTGGTGGTGGTGGGTAAAAAACTGTTTTTT

abundance: -
v_gene: TRBV6-5
d_gene: -
len: 14
j_gene: TRBJ1-1
CDR3aa: CASSYERLNTEAFF
CDR3nt: TGTGCCAGCAGTTACGAACGGCTAAACACTGAAGCTTTCTTT

abundance: -
v_gene: TRBV7-9
d_gene: -
len: 17
j_gene: TRBJ1-5
CDR3aa: CASSLGSGEGSNQPQHF
CDR3nt: TGTGCCAGCAGCTTAGGGTCAGGGGAGGGGAGCAATCAGCCCCAGCATTTT

abundance: -
v_gene: TRBV3-1/TRBV3-2
d_gene: -
len: 14
j_gene: TRBJ1-1
CDR3aa: CASSRLSGNTEAFF
CDR3nt: TGTGCCAGCAGCCGGCTCAGTGGGAACACTGAAGCTTTCTTT

abundance: -
v_gene: TRBV12-3/TRBV12-4
d_gene: -
len: 11
j_gene: TRBJ2-5
CDR3aa: CASSLKETQYF
CDR3nt: TGTGCCAGCAGTTTAAAAGAGACCCAGTACTTC

abundance: -
v_gene: TRBV12-5
d_gene: -
len: 13
j_gene: TRBJ1-5
CDR3aa: CASGLTPDQPQHF
CDR3nt: TGTGCTAGTGGTTTGACCCCGGATCAGCCCCAGCATTTT

abundance: -
v_gene: TRBV5-1
d_gene: -
len: 16
j_gene: TRBJ1-1
CDR3aa: CASSLAGGGTNTEAFF
CDR3nt: TGCGCCAGCAGCTTGGCGGGGGGCGGAACGAACACTGAAGCTTTCTTT

abundance: -
v_gene: TRBV6-5
d_gene: -
len: 15
j_gene: TRBJ1-3
CDR3aa: CASSSQGSSGNTIYF
CDR3nt: TGTGCCAGCAGTTCGCAGGGAAGCTCTGGAAACACCATATATTTT

abundance: -
v_gene: TRBV15
d_gene: -
len: 17
j_gene: TRBJ1-4
CDR3aa: CATSRLNWEQEDEKLFF
CDR3nt: TGTGCCACCAGCAGATTAAATTGGGAACAGGAAGATGAAAAACTGTTTTTT

abundance: -
v_gene: TRBV12-5
d_gene: TRBD1
len: 16
j_gene: TRBJ1-2
CDR3aa: CASGIGTGLSEGGYTF
CDR3nt: TGTGCTAGTGGTATCGGGACAGGGCTTAGTGAAGGGGGCTACACCTTC

abundance: -
v_gene: TRBV19
d_gene: TRBD2
len: 15
j_gene: TRBJ2-1
CDR3aa: CASSIGTSGSNEQFF
CDR3nt: TGTGCCAGTAGTATAGGGACTAGCGGGAGCAATGAGCAGTTCTTC

abundance: -
v_gene: TRBV2
d_gene: -
len: 17
j_gene: TRBJ2-3
CDR3aa: CASTWEAGASRTDTQYF
CDR3nt: TGTGCCAGCACTTGGGAGGCCGGGGCCTCACGCACAGATACGCAGTATTTT

abundance: -
v_gene: TRBV2
d_gene: TRBD2
len: 15
j_gene: TRBJ2-2
CDR3aa: CASTGLAGNTGELFF
CDR3nt: TGTGCCAGCACCGGACTAGCGGGAAACACCGGGGAGCTGTTTTTT

abundance: -
v_gene: TRBV6-1
d_gene: TRBD2
len: 16
j_gene: TRBJ2-3
CDR3aa: CASSERLAGDADTQYF
CDR3nt: TGTGCCAGCAGTGAGAGACTAGCGGGAGACGCAGATACGCAGTATTTT

abundance: -
v_gene: TRBV19
d_gene: -
len: 11
j_gene: TRBJ1-2
CDR3aa: CASTPGYGYTF
CDR3nt: TGTGCCAGTACCCCCGGGTATGGCTACACCTTC

abundance: -
v_gene: TRBV24-1
d_gene: -
len: 16
j_gene: TRBJ2-5
CDR3aa: CATSEGRQFWGETQYF
CDR3nt: TGTGCCACCAGTGAAGGCCGACAGTTCTGGGGTGAGACCCAGTACTTC

abundance: -
v_gene: TRBV28
d_gene: TRBD1
len: 15
j_gene: TRBJ1-2
CDR3aa: CASSPSLRDSYGYTF
CDR3nt: TGTGCCAGCAGCCCCTCCCTCCGGGACAGCTATGGCTACACCTTC

abundance: -
v_gene: TRBV28
d_gene: -
len: 11
j_gene: TRBJ1-1
CDR3aa: CASSLYGRAFF
CDR3nt: TGTGCCAGCAGTTTATACGGACGGGCTTTCTTT

abundance: few
v_gene: TRBV7-9
d_gene: -
len: 13
j_gene: TRBJ1-1
CDR3aa: CASSPWMNTEAFF
CDR3nt: TGTGCCAGCAGCCCCTGGATGAACACTGAAGCTTTCTTT

abundance: -
v_gene: TRBV6-1
d_gene: TRBD2
len: 16
j_gene: TRBJ2-1
CDR3aa: CASSASTSGSYNEQFF
CDR3nt: TGTGCCAGCAGTGCCTCTACTAGCGGGTCCTACAATGAGCAGTTCTTC